This T cell receptor beta chain was obtained from a study of monozygotic twins with inflammatory bowel disease. Reanalyzing the 5' RACE reads, TCRdb keeps one entry per CDR3 protein, without DNA. The table lists around 450,000 distinct CDR3 sequences. In the case of this clonotype: The antigen remains unidentified.

General study results and limits: There was no support for any single strong signal or clonotype associated with IBD.

This receptor was obtained from a human donor with ulcerative colitis or Crohn's disease, or a healthy co-twin of an affected twin (not recorded which). Sequenced input: blood.

The CDR3 reads CASSLEAGPQYF. The V and J genes are TRBV7-3 and TRBJ2-3; the D call of TRBD1 rests on TCRdb alone, since no DNA is present to check it. The CDR3 is 12 amino acids. Per the germline V gene, CDR1 is SGHTA and CDR2 is FQGTGA.